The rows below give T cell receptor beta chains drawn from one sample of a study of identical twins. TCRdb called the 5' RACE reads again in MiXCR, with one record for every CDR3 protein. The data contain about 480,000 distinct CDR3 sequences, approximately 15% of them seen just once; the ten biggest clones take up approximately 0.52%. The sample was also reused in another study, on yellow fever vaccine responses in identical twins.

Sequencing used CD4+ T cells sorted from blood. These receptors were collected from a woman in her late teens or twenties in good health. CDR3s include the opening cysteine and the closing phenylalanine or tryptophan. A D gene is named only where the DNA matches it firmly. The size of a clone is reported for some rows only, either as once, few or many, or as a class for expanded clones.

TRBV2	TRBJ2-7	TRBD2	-	CASSRAGVSYEQYF	TGTGCCAGCAGTCGAGCGGGAGTATCCTACGAGCAGTACTTC
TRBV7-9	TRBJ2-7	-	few	CASSLVQTSYEQYF	TGTGCCAGCAGCTTAGTTCAGACCTCATACGAGCAGTACTTC
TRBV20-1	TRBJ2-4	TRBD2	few	CSARARTSGRAVSTNIQYF	TGCAGTGCTAGAGCCCGGACTAGCGGGAGGGCCGTGTCGACAAACATTCAGTACTTC
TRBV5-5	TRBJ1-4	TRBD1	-	CASSRRPWTGETEKLFF	TGTGCCAGCAGCCGAAGACCCTGGACAGGGGAAACTGAAAAACTGTTTTTT
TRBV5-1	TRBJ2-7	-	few	CASSTAGTHYEQYF	TGCGCCAGCAGCACAGCCGGGACCCACTACGAGCAGTACTTC
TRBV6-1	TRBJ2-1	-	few	CASREGGRNEQFF	TGTGCCAGCAGAGAGGGGGGGCGTAATGAGCAGTTCTTC
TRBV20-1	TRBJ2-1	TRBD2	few	CSARSTSSSSYNEQFF	TGCAGTGCTAGATCGACTAGCTCGAGCTCCTACAATGAGCAGTTCTTC
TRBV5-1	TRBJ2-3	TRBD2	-	CASSYRGEADTQYF	TGCGCCAGCTCCTATCGGGGGGAGGCAGATACGCAGTATTTT
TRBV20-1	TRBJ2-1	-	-	CSAREGSSYNEQFF	TGCAGTGCTAGAGAGGGGAGCTCCTACAATGAGCAGTTCTTC
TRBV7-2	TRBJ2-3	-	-	CGGGTVADTQYF	TGTGGGGGGGGGACAGTGGCAGATACGCAGTATTTT
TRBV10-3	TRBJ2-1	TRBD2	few	CAISDREGNEQFF	TGTGCCATCAGTGACCGGGAGGGGAATGAGCAGTTCTTC
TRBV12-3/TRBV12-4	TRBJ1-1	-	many	CASSVQMNTEAFF	TGTGCCAGCAGTGTCCAGATGAACACTGAAGCTTTCTTT
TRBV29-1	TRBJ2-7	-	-	CSVAKGTSSYEQYF	TGCAGCGTTGCCAAAGGAACAAGCTCCTACGAGCAGTACTTC
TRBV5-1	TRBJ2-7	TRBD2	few	CASSLLASGKGGEQYF	TGCGCCAGCAGCTTGTTGGCTAGCGGGAAAGGTGGGGAGCAGTACTTC
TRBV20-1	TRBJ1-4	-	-	CSATGNSGEKLFF	TGCAGTGCAACAGGGAATTCGGGTGAAAAACTGTTTTTT
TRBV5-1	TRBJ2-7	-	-	CASSYTSAYEQYF	TGCGCCAGCAGCTACACTAGTGCCTACGAGCAGTACTTC
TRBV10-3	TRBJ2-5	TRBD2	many	CATSGLAGAETQYF	TGTGCCACAAGTGGACTAGCGGGGGCAGAGACCCAGTACTTC
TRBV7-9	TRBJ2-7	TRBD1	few	CASSLGTGSSYEQYF	TGTGCCAGCAGCTTAGGGACAGGTAGCTCCTACGAGCAGTACTTC
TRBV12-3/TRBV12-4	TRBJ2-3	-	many	CASSLVVRTDTQYF	TGTGCCAGCAGTTTGGTGGTCCGCACAGATACGCAGTATTTT
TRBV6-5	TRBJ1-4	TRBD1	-	CASSYSTQGGEKLFF	TGTGCCAGCAGTTACTCGACACAGGGGGGAGAAAAACTGTTTTTT
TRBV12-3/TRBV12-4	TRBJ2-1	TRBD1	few	CASNKQGGYNEQFF	TGTGCCAGCAATAAACAGGGGGGTTACAATGAGCAGTTCTTC